Following are 23 T cell receptor beta chains from one sample sequenced in a study of breast tumors, draining lymph nodes, adjacent tissues. TCRdb re-called the multiplex PCR reads through MiXCR, storing one row per CDR3 protein. The data contain roughly 14,000 distinct CDR3 sequences, more than 50% of them seen just once; the ten biggest clones take up under 30%. The sample taken for sequencing was tumor-adjacent breast tissue. All receptors derive from a female donor with breast cancer. Some clones in this sample may be carry-over from other donors' samples.

As concerns this clonotype: A read error may produce the germline difference seen at one junction end. CDR3 sequence: CPSSPMGRIAGYTF. CDR3 nucleotide sequence: TGTCCCAGCAGCCCTATGGGACGGATTGCTGGCTACACCTTC. The gene calls are TRBV3-1 and TRBJ1-2; TRBD1 might be the D (5 bases). The germline CDR1 and CDR2 sequences are LGHDT and YNNKEL (reference sequence). The CDR3 spans 14 residues.

This clonotype is labeled medium-sized. V usage is TRBV20-1 and J usage is TRBJ1-5, with a tentative D call TRBD1 (5 bases). V lost 5 bases and J lost 5, with 13 bases in between. This CDR3 contains 13 residues. Germline CDR1 reads DFQATT; CDR2 reads SNEGSKA (reference sequence). In DNA, the CDR3 is TGCAGTGCTCCAAAGGGCAGGGATCAGCCCCAGCATTTT. This encodes CSAPKGRDQPQHF.

This clonotype is judged medium-sized (0.01 to 0.1%). V and J are TRBV9 and TRBJ2-2; D call uncertain. The length of the CDR3 is 15 residues. Trimming stripped 0 bases from V and 6 bases from J, with 12 bases between. Germline assignment: CDR1 SGDLS and CDR2 YYNGEE. DNA for the CDR3: TGTGCCAGCAGCGTAGGATCTGTAGCATCCGGGGAGCTGTTTTTT. It encodes CASSVGSVASGELFF.

This clonotype was counted ten times or more. J is TRBJ2-1 and V is TRBV27; 10 positions agree with TRBD2. Germline V gene sequence: CDR1 MNHEY, CDR2 SMNVEV (reference sequence). This CDR3 contains 16 residues. Trimming took 3 bases from V and 5 from J; bases not matched to a gene: 7. As DNA, the CDR3 is TGTGCCAGCAGTTTGAAGCGGGAGGGCCTGAACAATGAGCAGTTCTTC. Its translation is CASSLKREGLNNEQFF.

The V call is TRBV20-1, the J call TRBJ2-7; D is uncertain. Germline loops: CDR1 DFQATT, CDR2 SNEGSKA (reference sequence). Trimming left V 8 bases short and J 2 bases short, with 10 bases between. CDR3 length: 11 amino acids. The CDR3 spells CSMTFAYEQYF. CDR3 DNA sequence: TGCAGTATGACTTTCGCCTACGAGCAGTACTTC.

CDR3 DNA: TGTGCCGGTACTAGAAGGGGCTACACCTTC. Residues: CAGTRRGYTF. V gene TRBV19 combines with J gene TRBJ1-2; D is undetermined. This CDR3 region has 10 residues. Germline values: CDR1 LNHDA, CDR2 SQIVND (reference sequence). The V end lost 11 bases, the J end lost 8 bases, and 12 bases lay between the germline ends.

This chain joins TRBV7-8 and TRBJ1-5; 7 nucleotides align to TRBD1. The CDR3 covers 17 residues. J gave up 0 bases and V 1 base, and 6 bases lay outside the gene matches. Germline V gives CDR1 SGHVS, CDR2 FQNEAQ. The CDR3 is CASSLGQGIGSNQPQHF. The CDR3, as DNA: TGTGCCAGCAGCTTAGGACAGGGAATCGGTAGCAATCAGCCCCAGCATTTT.

This clonotype was seen more than once but under ten times. This rearrangement joins TRBV5-1 to TRBJ2-7, with D possibly called TRBD1 or TRBD2 (5 bases each). The V end lost 0 bases, the J end lost 8 bases, and 6 bases lay between the germline ends. The CDR3 covers 11 residues. The germline CDR1 and CDR2 sequences are SGHRS and YFSETQ. CDR3 loop: CASSLEGQQYF. CDR3 nucleotide sequence: TGCGCCAGCAGCTTGGAGGGACAGCAGTACTTC. Full variable domain (remainder filled in from reference TRBV5-1 and TRBJ2-7): KAGVTQTPRYLIKTRGQQVTLSCSPISGHRSVSWYQQTPGQGLQFLFEYFSETQRNKGNFPGRFSGRQFSNSRSEMNVSTLELGDSALYLCASSLEGQQYFGPGTRLTVT.

This clonotype was picked up a small number of times. V gene TRBV10-1 combines with J gene TRBJ2-7; D possibly corresponds to TRBD1 (6 bases). CDR3 length: 15 amino acids. Per germline, CDR1 WNHNN and CDR2 SYGVQD (reference sequence). V was cut by 3 bases and J by 0 bases, with 12 bases left in between. CDR3 in DNA: TGCGCCAGCAGTGAAGGACAGAGAGGCTCCTACGAGCAGTACTTC. Protein: CASSEGQRGSYEQYF.

This clonotype was counted a single time. V gene TRBV5-4 combines with J gene TRBJ2-2; D ambiguous. The CDR3 has 15 amino acids. Between the trimmed V and J ends, which lost 0 bases and 5 bases, there was a span of 11 bases. In germline, CDR1 is SGHNT, CDR2 YYREEE (reference sequence). The CDR3 spells CASSLGRSATGELFF. CDR3 in DNA: TGTGCCAGCAGCTTGGGTAGGTCTGCGACCGGGGAGCTGTTTTTT.

To note about this clonotype: This could be a read error, since a much larger clone is one nucleotide away. The V call is TRBV6-2 or TRBV6-3, the J call TRBJ2-3; the D gene is possibly TRBD2 (5 bases). Germline V CDR1 and CDR2: MNHEY, SVGEGT. Trimming removed 4 bases at V and 6 bases at J, with 14 bases between. The CDR3 has 14 residues. The CDR3 protein is CASSLGVPADTQYF. DNA for the CDR3: TGTGCCAGCAGTTTGGGAGTGCCGGCGGATACGCAGTATTTT.

V is TRBV30 and J is TRBJ2-5, with TRBD2 as a possible D gene (6 bases). V lost 3 bases and J lost 5, with 13 bases in between. The germline V gene has CDR1 GTSNPN and CDR2 SVGIG (reference sequence). This CDR3 is 13 amino acids long. The chain's CDR3 is CAWRFGGAETQYF. The DNA for the CDR3 is TGTGCCTGGAGATTTGGCGGGGCGGAGACCCAGTACTTC.

The genes are TRBV6-1 and TRBJ2-2; D gene uncertain. CDR1 is MNHNS, CDR2 SASEGT, per germline. Trimming pared 5 bases from V and 4 bases from J, leaving 8 bases between. The CDR3 loop spans 13 amino acids. The CDR3 sequence is CASSTLFTGELFF. The CDR3 DNA reads as TGTGCCAGCAGTACCCTGTTCACCGGGGAGCTGTTTTTT.

V and J are TRBV29-1 and TRBJ1-5; no clear D gene. Trimming removed 7 bases from V and 9 bases from J, with 16 bases in between. The V gene's germline CDR1 is SQVTM and CDR2 ANQGSEA. The CDR3 covers 12 residues. CDR3 nucleotides: TGCAGCGCCCCGGACCCCCGAGGGCCCCAGCATTTT. Protein: CSAPDPRGPQHF.

This clonotype has at least ten counts. This chain joins TRBV6-2 or TRBV6-3 and TRBJ1-5, with D maybe TRBD1 (5 bases). Germline V gives CDR1 MNHEY, CDR2 SVGEGT. CDR3 length: 14 residues. Between the trimmed V and J ends, which lost 10 bases and 4 bases, there was a span of 17 bases. The CDR3 nucleotides read TGTGCCATTAAACCCTCAGGGCGTAATCAGCCCCAGCATTTT. This translates into CAIKPSGRNQPQHF.

V gene TRBV19 combines with J gene TRBJ2-7; 7 nucleotides match TRBD1. The CDR3 runs 16 residues. With V trimmed by 5 bases and J by 0 bases, 10 bases remained unmatched. From germline, CDR1 is LNHDA and CDR2 SQIVND (reference sequence). This CDR3 reads CASSYPTGSSSYEQYF. The CDR3 DNA is TGTGCCAGTAGTTATCCGACAGGGTCCTCCTCCTACGAGCAGTACTTC.

The genes are TRBV10-3 and TRBJ2-3, with a possible D match to TRBD2 (7 bases). Germline assignment: CDR1 ENHRY and CDR2 SYGVKD. The CDR3 covers 16 residues. Trimming pared 2 bases from V and 15 bases from J, leaving 27 bases between. The DNA for the CDR3 is TGTGCCATCAGTGAGCCATCCCGAGAAGGGGGGGATAACGCATATTTT. This encodes CAISEPSREGGDNAYF.

V and J are TRBV9 and TRBJ1-2, with D unclear. Between the trimmed V and J ends, which lost 0 bases and 4 bases, there was a span of 10 bases. CDR3 length: 14 amino acids. Germline V lookup: CDR1 SGDLS, CDR2 YYNGEE. The CDR3, as DNA: TGTGCCAGCAGCGTAGCCCCAGCAATCTATGGCTACACCTTC. It is translated as CASSVAPAIYGYTF.

The chain joins TRBV7-9 to TRBJ1-5; 10 bases are shared with TRBD1. Trimming at V came to 5 bases and at J to 1 base, leaving 5 bases not matched to a gene. The CDR3 runs to 16 residues. CDR1 SEHNR and CDR2 FQNEAQ come from the germline V gene (reference sequence). CDR3 sequence (DNA): TGTGCCAGCAGCCGGGGGGACAGGGGAAGCAATCAGCCCCAGCATTTT. Its protein is CASSRGDRGSNQPQHF.

V gene TRBV20-1 combines with J gene TRBJ2-7; the match to TRBD1 covers 7 bases. Trimming at V came to 3 bases and at J to 7 bases, leaving 6 bases not matched to a gene. Germline loops: CDR1 DFQATT, CDR2 SNEGSKA (reference sequence). The CDR3 contains 12 residues. Written as DNA, the CDR3 is TGCAGTGCTAGTAAGGGGGCAGGGGAGCAGTACTTC. This gives the protein CSASKGAGEQYF.

This clonotype is medium-sized within its sample. This rearrangement joins TRBV9 to TRBJ1-2; D uncertain. The CDR3 spans 11 residues. Between the trimmed V and J ends, which lost 7 bases and 8 bases, there was a span of 12 bases. Germline CDR1 is SGDLS and CDR2 is YYNGEE. The CDR3 nucleotides are TGTGCCAGCCGGTCCTCGGGGGGCTACACCTTC. Translated, it gives CASRSSGGYTF.

CDR3 bases: TGTGCCAGCAGTGTGGGACTAGCGGGAGGCCAGGGGTCCAATGAGCAGTTCTTC. Amino acid sequence: CASSVGLAGGQGSNEQFF. The chain employs TRBV2 and TRBJ2-1; 15 bases agree with TRBD2. Germline lookup yields CDR1 SNHLY and CDR2 FYNNEI. Trimming at V came to 4 bases and at J to 6 bases, leaving 10 bases not matched to a gene. The CDR3 extends over 18 amino acids.

CDR3 amino acids: CASRGTIIPTGELFF. The CDR3, as DNA: TGTGCCAGCAGGGGGACAATAATTCCCACCGGGGAGCTGTTTTTT. The gene calls are TRBV2 and TRBJ2-2; TRBD1 might be the D (6 bases). CDR3 size: 15 residues. In germline, CDR1 is SNHLY, CDR2 FYNNEI. V lost 6 bases and J lost 4, with 15 bases in between.